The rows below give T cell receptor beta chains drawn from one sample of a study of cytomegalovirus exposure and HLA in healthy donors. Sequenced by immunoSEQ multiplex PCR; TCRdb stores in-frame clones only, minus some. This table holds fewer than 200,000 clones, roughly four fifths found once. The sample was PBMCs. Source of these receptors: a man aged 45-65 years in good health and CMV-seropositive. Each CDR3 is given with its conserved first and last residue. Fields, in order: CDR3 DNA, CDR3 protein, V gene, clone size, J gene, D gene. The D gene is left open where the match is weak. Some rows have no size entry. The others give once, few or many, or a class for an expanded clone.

DNA: TGTGCCAGCAGCGGAAGCAGGGAGGTGGAGACCGATACGCAGTATTTT
CDR3: CASSGSREVETDTQYF
V: TRBV9
size: .
J: TRBJ2-3
D: .

DNA: TGTGCCAGCAGCTTAGTTCGGGGGGGGCCTGGCACAGATACGCAGTATTTT
CDR3: CASSLVRGGPGTDTQYF
V: TRBV11-2
size: .
J: TRBJ2-3
D: TRBD2

DNA: TGTGCCAGCAGCGTGGGGACACCGGATAATCGGCCCCAGCATTTT
CDR3: CASSVGTPDNRPQHF
V: TRBV9
size: .
J: TRBJ1-5
D: .

DNA: TGTGCCAGCAGCTGGGACAGGGGTTCTAATGGCTACACCTTC
CDR3: CASSWDRGSNGYTF
V: TRBV7-9
size: .
J: TRBJ1-2
D: TRBD1

DNA: TGTGCCAGCAGCTTTCGACTAGCGGGAGCCGAGGCAGATACGCAGTATTTT
CDR3: CASSFRLAGAEADTQYF
V: TRBV7-3
size: .
J: TRBJ2-3
D: TRBD2

DNA: TGTGCCTGGAGTGTAGCGGGGAGAAGGACTGAAGCTTTCTTT
CDR3: CAWSVAGRRTEAFF
V: TRBV30
size: .
J: TRBJ1-1
D: .

DNA: TGTGCCAGCAGCCAACCCCCGGGGACAGGGTCTGGGGCCAACGTCCTGACTTTC
CDR3: CASSQPPGTGSGANVLTF
V: TRBV11-1
size: .
J: TRBJ2-6
D: TRBD1

DNA: TGCGCCAGCAGCCAAGGTTTTGGGGCGGGATCCCTGGGAACCCAGTACTTC
CDR3: CASSQGFGAGSLGTQYF
V: TRBV4-1
size: .
J: TRBJ2-5
D: .

DNA: TGCGCCAGCAGAAGGAGGGCCTACGAGCAGTACTTC
CDR3: CASRRRAYEQYF
V: TRBV10-1
size: .
J: TRBJ2-7
D: .

DNA: TGTGCCAGCAGTTCGACCGGGGAGCTGTTTTTT
CDR3: CASSSTGELFF
V: TRBV27
size: .
J: TRBJ2-2
D: .

DNA: TGTGCCAGCAGCTTAGGACAGAACGCTAACTATGGCTACACCTTC
CDR3: CASSLGQNANYGYTF
V: TRBV5-4
size: .
J: TRBJ1-2
D: .

DNA: TGCGCCAGCAGCTTGGAAGTTGGAGGAGGGAAAAACACCATATATTTT
CDR3: CASSLEVGGGKNTIYF
V: TRBV5-1
size: .
J: TRBJ1-3
D: .

DNA: TGTGCCAGCAGTTTGGCGGGGGAGGGATCCTACGAGCAGTACTTC
CDR3: CASSLAGEGSYEQYF
V: TRBV28
size: .
J: TRBJ2-7
D: TRBD2

DNA: TGTGCCAGCAGCACCGGGATCTCACAGTATTTT
CDR3: CASSTGISQYF
V: TRBV5-4
size: .
J: TRBJ2-3
D: .

DNA: TGTGCCAGCAGCTCCCCCGGGGGGCAGGGCTACACCTTC
CDR3: CASSSPGGQGYTF
V: TRBV7-2
size: .
J: TRBJ1-2
D: .

DNA: TGCAGCGTGGGGGGGGACGTCGGGTTCGGGGAGCTGTTTTTT
CDR3: CSVGGDVGFGELFF
V: TRBV29-1
size: .
J: TRBJ2-2
D: TRBD2

DNA: TGTGCCAGCAGTACTTCTGGGGCCAACGTCCTGACTTTC
CDR3: CASSTSGANVLTF
V: TRBV7-2
size: .
J: TRBJ2-6
D: .

DNA: TGTGCCAGCACCACGGGACTGCACACAGATACGCAGTATTTT
CDR3: CASTTGLHTDTQYF
V: TRBV5-4
size: few
J: TRBJ2-3
D: .

DNA: TGTGCCAGTAGTATCACAAGTGATGGAAACACCATATATTTT
CDR3: CASSITSDGNTIYF
V: TRBV19
size: .
J: TRBJ1-3
D: .

DNA: TGCGCCAGCAGCCAAGCTTTCCACCAACGGGGGGGCTACACCTTC
CDR3: CASSQAFHQRGGYTF
V: TRBV4-3
size: .
J: TRBJ1-2
D: .

DNA: TGTGCCAGCAGTTGGGATACGCTGGGACAGCAGAGCTCCTACGAGCAGTACTTC
CDR3: CASSWDTLGQQSSYEQYF
V: TRBV28
size: .
J: TRBJ2-7
D: TRBD1

DNA: TGTGCCAGCAGTTTATCGATGGCTAGCGGGAGGAGGGGGGAGACCCAGTACTTC
CDR3: CASSLSMASGRRGETQYF
V: TRBV27
size: once
J: TRBJ2-5
D: TRBD2

DNA: TGTGCCAGCAGACGACGGGGGGGTTCCTACGAGCAGTACTTC
CDR3: CASRRRGGSYEQYF
V: TRBV6-5
size: .
J: TRBJ2-7
D: TRBD2

DNA: TGTGCCAGCAGTCCACAGGGGTACGGGTATAATTCACCCCTCCACTTT
CDR3: CASSPQGYGYNSPLHF
V: TRBV6-4
size: few
J: TRBJ1-6
D: TRBD1

DNA: TGTGCCAGCAGCTACGGACATACCTACGAGCAGTACTTC
CDR3: CASSYGHTYEQYF
V: TRBV5-4
size: .
J: TRBJ2-7
D: .

DNA: TGTGCCAGCAGCTTCGGGGATTCCTACGAGCAGTACTTC
CDR3: CASSFGDSYEQYF
V: TRBV11-2
size: .
J: TRBJ2-7
D: .

DNA: TGTGCCAGCAGCAGTGGACAGGGGACTACCCGGTACTTC
CDR3: CASSSGQGTTRYF
V: TRBV11-3
size: .
J: TRBJ2-5
D: TRBD1

DNA: TGTGCCTGGAATCGGGGTTACACTGAAGCTTTCTTT
CDR3: CAWNRGYTEAFF
V: TRBV30
size: .
J: TRBJ1-1
D: .

DNA: TGTGCCAGCAGCTTCAGACAGGGGAGAGAGACCCAGTACTTC
CDR3: CASSFRQGRETQYF
V: TRBV5-6
size: .
J: TRBJ2-5
D: TRBD1

DNA: TGTGCCATCAGCCAAGCCACAGGGACCTACGAGCAGTACTTC
CDR3: CAISQATGTYEQYF
V: TRBV10-3
size: .
J: TRBJ2-7
D: .

DNA: TGTGCCAGCAGCGAGGGACAGGGCTCTGAAGCTTTCTTT
CDR3: CASSEGQGSEAFF
V: TRBV9
size: .
J: TRBJ1-1
D: TRBD1

DNA: TGTGCCAGCAGATATTACCAAAAGGGACAGGGGGAGCAGCCCCAGCATTTT
CDR3: CASRYYQKGQGEQPQHF
V: TRBV6-4
size: .
J: TRBJ1-5
D: TRBD1

DNA: TGTGCCAGCAGCCCGACAGGGGGCGCTTATGGCTACACCTTC
CDR3: CASSPTGGAYGYTF
V: TRBV7-9
size: .
J: TRBJ1-2
D: TRBD1

DNA: TGTGCCAGCAGCTTAGCCTCAGGGGGGTCTCAGCCCCAGCATTTT
CDR3: CASSLASGGSQPQHF
V: TRBV7-2
size: .
J: TRBJ1-5
D: TRBD1

DNA: TGCGCCAGCAGCCAAGTATACGGGGGCACTGAAGCTTTCTTT
CDR3: CASSQVYGGTEAFF
V: TRBV4-1
size: .
J: TRBJ1-1
D: .

DNA: TGTGCCAGCAGCTTATCTAGCGGGAGGTACGAGCAGTACTTC
CDR3: CASSLSSGRYEQYF
V: TRBV11-2
size: .
J: TRBJ2-7
D: TRBD2

DNA: TGTGCCAGCAGCTTAGACGGGAGGGCAAATGAGCAGTTCTTC
CDR3: CASSLDGRANEQFF
V: TRBV7-6
size: .
J: TRBJ2-1
D: TRBD2

DNA: TGTGCCAGCACACGGGGGGAATCGACTAATGAAAAACTGTTTTTT
CDR3: CASTRGESTNEKLFF
V: TRBV7-9
size: .
J: TRBJ1-4
D: .

DNA: TGCGCCAGCAGCCAAGATTTGGGGGAGGGCGGTAATGAGCAGTTCTTC
CDR3: CASSQDLGEGGNEQFF
V: TRBV4-3
size: .
J: TRBJ2-1
D: TRBD2

DNA: TGTGCCAGCAGTTTTATCCGGGATCTTATCGGGGAGCTGTTTTTT
CDR3: CASSFIRDLIGELFF
V: TRBV28
size: .
J: TRBJ2-2
D: .

DNA: TGCACCAGCAGCCAGGCCAGTGTAATCGGGGCTTTCTTT
CDR3: CTSSQASVIGAFF
V: TRBV1
size: .
J: TRBJ1-1
D: .

DNA: TGTGCCAGTAGTATTGATGTAGGTAGCGGGAGAGTAGATACGCAGTATTTT
CDR3: CASSIDVGSGRVDTQYF
V: TRBV19
size: .
J: TRBJ2-3
D: TRBD2

DNA: TGCGCCAGCAGCTTTATGGCAGGGAGGGTGTCGAACACCGGGGAGCTGTTTTTT
CDR3: CASSFMAGRVSNTGELFF
V: TRBV5-1
size: .
J: TRBJ2-2
D: TRBD2

DNA: TGTGCCAGCAGCTTAGGGGACAGCTCCTACAATGAGCAGTTCTTC
CDR3: CASSLGDSSYNEQFF
V: TRBV11-1
size: .
J: TRBJ2-1
D: TRBD1

DNA: TGTGCCAGCAGCTTTATTAGCGGGAGGGATTCCTACAATGAGCAGTTCTTC
CDR3: CASSFISGRDSYNEQFF
V: TRBV5-4
size: .
J: TRBJ2-1
D: TRBD2

DNA: TGTGCCAGCAGCGTAGGGGCAGGGGGCGGCTACGAGCAGTACTTC
CDR3: CASSVGAGGGYEQYF
V: TRBV9
size: few
J: TRBJ2-7
D: TRBD1

DNA: TGTGCCAGCAGCGTAAGGGGGACAGGGCTAGGGGAGACCCAGTACTTC
CDR3: CASSVRGTGLGETQYF
V: TRBV9
size: .
J: TRBJ2-5
D: TRBD1

DNA: TGTGCCAGCAGCCAAGGGACTAGCGGGTCGAGCACAGATACGCAGTATTTT
CDR3: CASSQGTSGSSTDTQYF
V: TRBV4-2
size: .
J: TRBJ2-3
D: TRBD2

DNA: TGTGCCAGCAGTCTTGAGGGGAACACTGAAGCTTTCTTT
CDR3: CASSLEGNTEAFF
V: TRBV6-4
size: .
J: TRBJ1-1
D: .

DNA: TGTGCCAGTAGTATAGATCTCGGGGGACAGGGGATCTACAATGAGCAGTTCTTC
CDR3: CASSIDLGGQGIYNEQFF
V: TRBV19
size: .
J: TRBJ2-1
D: TRBD1

DNA: TGCGCCAGCATCCTGGAGGGGGGGGGATCCTACGAGCAGTACTTC
CDR3: CASILEGGGSYEQYF
V: TRBV10-1
size: .
J: TRBJ2-7
D: .

DNA: TGTGCCAGCAGTTTCCTTTTACAGGGATCTGAAGCTTTCTTT
CDR3: CASSFLLQGSEAFF
V: TRBV6-5
size: .
J: TRBJ1-1
D: .

DNA: TGTGCCTGGACAGGGGCCGTTTCACCCCTCCACTTT
CDR3: CAWTGAVSPLHF
V: TRBV30
size: .
J: TRBJ1-6
D: .

DNA: TGTGCCAGCAGCCAAGAAAAAGGAGGAGAGTACGAGCAGTACTTC
CDR3: CASSQEKGGEYEQYF
V: TRBV16
size: .
J: TRBJ2-7
D: .